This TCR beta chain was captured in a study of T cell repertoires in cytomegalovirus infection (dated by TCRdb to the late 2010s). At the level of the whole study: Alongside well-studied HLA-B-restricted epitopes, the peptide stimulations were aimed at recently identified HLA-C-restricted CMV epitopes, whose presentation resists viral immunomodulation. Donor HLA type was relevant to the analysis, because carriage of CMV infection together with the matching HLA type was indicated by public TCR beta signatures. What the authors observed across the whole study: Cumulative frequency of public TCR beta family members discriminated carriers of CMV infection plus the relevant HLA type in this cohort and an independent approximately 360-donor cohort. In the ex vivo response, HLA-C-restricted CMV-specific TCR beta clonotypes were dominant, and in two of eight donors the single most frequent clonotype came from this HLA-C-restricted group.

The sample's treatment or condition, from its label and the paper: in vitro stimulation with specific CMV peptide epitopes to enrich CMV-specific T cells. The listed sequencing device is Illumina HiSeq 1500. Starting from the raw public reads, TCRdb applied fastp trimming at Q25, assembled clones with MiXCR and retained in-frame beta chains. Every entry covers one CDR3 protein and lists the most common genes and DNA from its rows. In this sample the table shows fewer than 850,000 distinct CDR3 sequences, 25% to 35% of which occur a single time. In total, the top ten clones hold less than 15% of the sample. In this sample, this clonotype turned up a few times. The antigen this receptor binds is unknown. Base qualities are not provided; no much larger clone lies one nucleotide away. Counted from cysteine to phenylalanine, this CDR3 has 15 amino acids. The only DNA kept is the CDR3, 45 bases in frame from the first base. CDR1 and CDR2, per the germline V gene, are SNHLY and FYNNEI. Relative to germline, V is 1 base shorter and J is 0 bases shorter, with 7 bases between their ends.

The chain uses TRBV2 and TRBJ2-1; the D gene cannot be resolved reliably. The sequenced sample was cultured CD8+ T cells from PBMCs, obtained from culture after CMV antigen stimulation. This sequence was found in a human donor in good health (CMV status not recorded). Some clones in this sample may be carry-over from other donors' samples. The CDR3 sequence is CASSEDTTSYNEQFF. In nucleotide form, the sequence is TGTGCCAGCAGTGAAGACACCACCTCCTACAATGAGCAGTTCTTC.